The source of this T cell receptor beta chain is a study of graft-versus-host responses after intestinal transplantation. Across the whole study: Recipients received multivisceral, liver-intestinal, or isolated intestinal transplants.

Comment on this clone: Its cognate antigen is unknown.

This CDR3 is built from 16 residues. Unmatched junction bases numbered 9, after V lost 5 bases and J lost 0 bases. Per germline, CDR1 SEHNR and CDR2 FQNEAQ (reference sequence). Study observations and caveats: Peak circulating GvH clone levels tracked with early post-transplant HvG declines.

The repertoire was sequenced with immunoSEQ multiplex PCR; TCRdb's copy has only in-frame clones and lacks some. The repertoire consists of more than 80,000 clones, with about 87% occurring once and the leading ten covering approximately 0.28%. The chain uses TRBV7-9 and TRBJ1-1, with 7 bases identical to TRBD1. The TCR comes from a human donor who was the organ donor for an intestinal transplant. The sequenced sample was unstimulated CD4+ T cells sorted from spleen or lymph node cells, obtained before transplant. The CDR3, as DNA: TGTGCCAGCAGCCCTAGACAGGGCTCCATGAACACTGAAGCTTTCTTT. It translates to CASSPRQGSMNTEAFF. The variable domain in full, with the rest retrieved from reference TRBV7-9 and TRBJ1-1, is DTGVSQNPRHKITKRGQNVTFRCDPISEHNRLYWYRQTLGQGPEFLTYFQNEAQLEKSRLLSDRFSAERPKGSFSTLEIQRTEQGDSAMYLCASSPRQGSMNTEAFFGQGTRLTVV.